This entry features one T cell receptor beta chain sequence. Antigen specificity is unknown. The study drew at least one pre-ART and at least two post-ART PBMC samples from every donor. Samples held roughly 0.85-11 million cryopreserved PBMC, and DNA extraction followed. The entry originates in a study of long-term antiretroviral therapy in people with HIV. Study-level results: Narrower CDR3 length ranges marked HIV repertoires relative to controls. Clonotypes expanded prior to ART showed repertoire dominance at all sampled time points.

Survey-level immunoSEQ v3.0 assays were run. Libraries were prepared by immunoSEQ multiplex PCR; TCRdb keeps only in-frame clonotypes and omits some of them. Of fewer than 45,000 clones listed, roughly 78% are singletons. The ends were cut back, 2 bases at V and 11 bases at J, with 19 bases in the middle. The germline gives CDR1 SGDLS, CDR2 YYNGEE. CDR3 length: 14 amino acids. Sequenced material: unsorted PBMCs, taken 3.4 years after starting antiretroviral therapy. The J gene is TRBJ1-1, the V gene TRBV9; D is possibly TRBD1 (6 bases). The sequence was collected from a man aged 25 to 45 with HIV. The CDR3 loop is CASSVLRDTRGAFF. CDR3 DNA sequence: TGTGCCAGCAGCGTCCTCCGGGACACCCGCGGGGCTTTCTTT.